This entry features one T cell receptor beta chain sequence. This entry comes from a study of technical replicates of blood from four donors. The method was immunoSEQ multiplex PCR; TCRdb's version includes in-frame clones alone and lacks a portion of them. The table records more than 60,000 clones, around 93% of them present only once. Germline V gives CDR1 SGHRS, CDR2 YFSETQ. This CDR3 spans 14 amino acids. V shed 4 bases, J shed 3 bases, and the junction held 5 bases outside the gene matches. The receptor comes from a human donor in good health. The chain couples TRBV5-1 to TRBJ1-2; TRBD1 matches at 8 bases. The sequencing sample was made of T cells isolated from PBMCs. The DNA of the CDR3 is TGCGCCAGCAGCGTCTTACAGGGGGACTATGGCTACACCTTC. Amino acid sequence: CASSVLQGDYGYTF.